Many counts were recorded for the clone carrying this T cell receptor beta chain. The target antigen is unknown. Germline-derived CDR1 and CDR2 are SGHRS and YFSETQ. The CDR3 has 16 residues. Trimming removed 0 bases from V and 3 bases from J, with 15 bases in between. The sample comes from a study of T cells after yellow fever vaccination. In the study overall: Preparation of the low-cell-number fractions used SMART-Seq v4 Ultra Low Input.

Regarding the study as a whole: Only a minor proportion of clonotypes was detected across both CD4 and CD8 compartments.

One entry per CDR3 protein, called by TCRdb with MiXCR from the 5' RACE reads. The sample shows about 140,000 distinct CDR3 sequences, under 8% of them seen only once. The TCR comes from a man aged 30 to 39 who received the YFV17D yellow fever vaccine. The chain links TRBV5-1 to TRBJ1-2; D is possibly TRBD1 (6 bases). Sequences were derived from CD4+ T cells sorted from PBMCs, sampled 10 days after the yellow fever booster vaccination. CDR3 in amino acids: CASSLAGTGSDYGYTF. Here the CDR3 DNA reads TGCGCCAGCAGCTTGGCCGGAACAGGGTCGGACTATGGCTACACCTTC.